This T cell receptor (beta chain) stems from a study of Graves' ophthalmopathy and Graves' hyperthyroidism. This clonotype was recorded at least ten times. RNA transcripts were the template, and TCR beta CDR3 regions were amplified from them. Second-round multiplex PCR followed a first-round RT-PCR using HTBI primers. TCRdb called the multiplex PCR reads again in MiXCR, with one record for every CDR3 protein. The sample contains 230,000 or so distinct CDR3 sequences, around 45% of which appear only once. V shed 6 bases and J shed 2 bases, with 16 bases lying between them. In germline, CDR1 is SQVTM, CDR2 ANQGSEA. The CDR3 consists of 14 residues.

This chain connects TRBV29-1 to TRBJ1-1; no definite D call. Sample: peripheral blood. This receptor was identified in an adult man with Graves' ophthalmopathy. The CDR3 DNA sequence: TGCAGCGTCGCAGATTCCGGTCGAAACACTGAAGCTTTCTTT. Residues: CSVADSGRNTEAFF.